The T cell receptor beta chain under discussion was sequenced for a study of spatial heterogeneity in lung cancer. Turning to the study itself: Fewer alpha-chain than beta-chain sequences were consistently detected. A unique TCR and UMI combination showed up more than ten times in raw reads, on average.

This clonotype has at least ten counts. Time point meaning: sample taken at primary tumor resection. More than 70 TRACERx patients with early, untreated non-small cell lung cancer donated samples. No cell sorting; template was whole RNA from tumor, lung tissue or PBMC. TCRdb analysed the 5' RACE reads with MiXCR anew, one entry per CDR3 protein. The data hold tens of thousands of distinct CDR3 sequences, with approximately 5% observed a single time. Germline values: CDR1 MNHNS, CDR2 SASEGT. This CDR3 spans 15 amino acids. V was clipped by 8 bases and J by 13 bases, with 26 bases between them. Source: PBMCs, taken at surgery. This clonotype originated in a male donor with early-stage non-small cell lung cancer. V is TRBV6-1 and J is TRBJ1-4; D may be TRBD1 (5 bases). DNA for the CDR3: TGTGCCAGCGGTTCCGGGACCTACGAAAGTATAGGACTGTTTTTT. This translates into CASGSGTYESIGLFF.